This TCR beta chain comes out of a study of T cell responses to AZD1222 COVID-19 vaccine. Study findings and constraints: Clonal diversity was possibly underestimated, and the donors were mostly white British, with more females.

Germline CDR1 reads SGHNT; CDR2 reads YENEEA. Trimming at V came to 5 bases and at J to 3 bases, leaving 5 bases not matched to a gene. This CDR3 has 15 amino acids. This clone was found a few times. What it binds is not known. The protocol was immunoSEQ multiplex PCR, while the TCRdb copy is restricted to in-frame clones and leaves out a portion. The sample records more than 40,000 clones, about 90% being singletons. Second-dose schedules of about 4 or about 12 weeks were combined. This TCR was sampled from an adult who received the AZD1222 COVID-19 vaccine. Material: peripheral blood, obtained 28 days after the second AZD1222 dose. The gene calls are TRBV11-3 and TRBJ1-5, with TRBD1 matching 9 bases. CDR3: CASSRTGVYNQPQHF. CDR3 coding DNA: TGTGCCAGCAGCCGGACAGGGGTCTACAATCAGCCCCAGCATTTT.